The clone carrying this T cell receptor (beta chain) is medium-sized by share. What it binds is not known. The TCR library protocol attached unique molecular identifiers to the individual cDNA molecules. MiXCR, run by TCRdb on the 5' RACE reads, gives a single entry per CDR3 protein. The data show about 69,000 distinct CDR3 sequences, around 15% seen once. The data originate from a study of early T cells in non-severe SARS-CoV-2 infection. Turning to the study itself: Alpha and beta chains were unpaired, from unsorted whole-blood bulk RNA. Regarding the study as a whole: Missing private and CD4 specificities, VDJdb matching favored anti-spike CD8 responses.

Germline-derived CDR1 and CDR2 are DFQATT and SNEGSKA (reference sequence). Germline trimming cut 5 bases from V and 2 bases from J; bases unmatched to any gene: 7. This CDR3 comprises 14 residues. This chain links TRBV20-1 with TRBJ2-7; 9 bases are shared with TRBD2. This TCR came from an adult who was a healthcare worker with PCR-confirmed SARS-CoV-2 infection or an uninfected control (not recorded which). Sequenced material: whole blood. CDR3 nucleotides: TGCAGTGCTGCTTCTAGCGGGGATACCTACGAGCAGTACTTC. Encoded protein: CSAASSGDTYEQYF.